This is a list of T cell receptor beta chains from one sample in a study of T-cell reconstitution after alpha-beta-depleted transplantation in children. MiXCR was run by TCRdb on the PCR reads, yielding one entry per CDR3 protein. The data contain about 640,000 distinct CDR3 sequences, 16% of them singletons. The starting material was PBMCs from the stem cell graft donor, obtained from the stem cell graft. The source is a human donor who donated a stem cell graft to a child with acute myeloid leukemia. Each CDR3 is given with its conserved first and last residue. The D gene is left open where the match is weak. Not all rows give a size; the values are once, few, many and, for expanded clones, a class.

v_call	j_call	clone_size	d_call	cdr3_nt	cdr3_aa
TRBV20-1	TRBJ2-1	many	TRBD2	TGCAGTGCTAGAGACTGGGAGCGGGGTGCTTACAATGAGCAGTTCTTC	CSARDWERGAYNEQFF
TRBV5-5	TRBJ2-3	many	.	TGTGCCAGCAGCTTGGGGCCGGACCCTAGCACAGATACGCAGTATTTT	CASSLGPDPSTDTQYF
TRBV5-1	TRBJ2-5	.	TRBD2	TGCGCCAGCAGCTTGGAAGAAGCGGGGGTTTCCCAGTACTTC	CASSLEEAGVSQYF
TRBV20-1	TRBJ2-1	many	.	TGCAGTGCTAGCAGGGTGCTCAATGAGCAGTTCTTC	CSASRVLNEQFF
TRBV4-2	TRBJ1-1	.	.	TGTGCCAGCAGCCAAGACGGACCGGGGAACACTGAAGCTTTCTTT	CASSQDGPGNTEAFF
TRBV7-8	TRBJ2-1	.	.	TGTGCCAGTGGTGAGACAGATTCATCCTACAATGAGCAGTTCTTC	CASGETDSSYNEQFF
TRBV9	TRBJ2-7	.	TRBD1	TGTGCCAGCAGCGTAGCCGGGACAGTATCAGATGAGCAGTACTTC	CASSVAGTVSDEQYF
TRBV20-1	TRBJ1-1	.	TRBD1	TGCAGTGCTAGGAAGGGGGCAGGTGAAGCTTTCTTT	CSARKGAGEAFF
TRBV11-2	TRBJ2-5	few	.	TGTGCCAGCAGCCCCTGGGTTGGGGGGCAAGAGACCCAGTACTTC	CASSPWVGGQETQYF
TRBV4-3	TRBJ2-2	.	.	TGCGCCAGCAGCCAATCCACTGGCAGGAGGGCCGGGGAGCTGTTTTTT	CASSQSTGRRAGELFF
TRBV9	TRBJ2-5	few	.	TGTGCCAGCAGCGCCGGGACTCAAGAGACCCAGTACTTC	CASSAGTQETQYF